This T cell receptor beta chain stems from a study of control samples from healthy donors and cancer patients. CDR1 is SEHNR and CDR2 is FQNEAQ in the germline V gene (reference sequence). The V gene lost 5 bases and the J gene lost 8 bases, with 10 bases spanning the gap. CDR3 length: 13 amino acids. TCRdb's copy holds only in-frame clones and misses some; the assay was immunoSEQ multiplex PCR. The profile shows 100,000 to 150,000 clones, 75% to 95% of them singletons. The receptor was isolated from a man between 18 and 29 years old in good health. The chain uses TRBV7-9 and TRBJ1-6; no definite D call. The sample consisted of blood. CDR3 loop: CASSPLGDSPLHF. CDR3 coding DNA: TGTGCCAGCAGCCCTCTCGGAGATTCACCCCTCCACTTT. The full variable domain, with the rest looked up from reference TRBV7-9 and TRBJ1-6, is DTGVSQNPRHKITKRGQNVTFRCDPISEHNRLYWYRQTLGQGPEFLTYFQNEAQLEKSRLLSDRFSAERPKGSFSTLEIQRTEQGDSAMYLCASSPLGDSPLHFGNGTRLTVT.